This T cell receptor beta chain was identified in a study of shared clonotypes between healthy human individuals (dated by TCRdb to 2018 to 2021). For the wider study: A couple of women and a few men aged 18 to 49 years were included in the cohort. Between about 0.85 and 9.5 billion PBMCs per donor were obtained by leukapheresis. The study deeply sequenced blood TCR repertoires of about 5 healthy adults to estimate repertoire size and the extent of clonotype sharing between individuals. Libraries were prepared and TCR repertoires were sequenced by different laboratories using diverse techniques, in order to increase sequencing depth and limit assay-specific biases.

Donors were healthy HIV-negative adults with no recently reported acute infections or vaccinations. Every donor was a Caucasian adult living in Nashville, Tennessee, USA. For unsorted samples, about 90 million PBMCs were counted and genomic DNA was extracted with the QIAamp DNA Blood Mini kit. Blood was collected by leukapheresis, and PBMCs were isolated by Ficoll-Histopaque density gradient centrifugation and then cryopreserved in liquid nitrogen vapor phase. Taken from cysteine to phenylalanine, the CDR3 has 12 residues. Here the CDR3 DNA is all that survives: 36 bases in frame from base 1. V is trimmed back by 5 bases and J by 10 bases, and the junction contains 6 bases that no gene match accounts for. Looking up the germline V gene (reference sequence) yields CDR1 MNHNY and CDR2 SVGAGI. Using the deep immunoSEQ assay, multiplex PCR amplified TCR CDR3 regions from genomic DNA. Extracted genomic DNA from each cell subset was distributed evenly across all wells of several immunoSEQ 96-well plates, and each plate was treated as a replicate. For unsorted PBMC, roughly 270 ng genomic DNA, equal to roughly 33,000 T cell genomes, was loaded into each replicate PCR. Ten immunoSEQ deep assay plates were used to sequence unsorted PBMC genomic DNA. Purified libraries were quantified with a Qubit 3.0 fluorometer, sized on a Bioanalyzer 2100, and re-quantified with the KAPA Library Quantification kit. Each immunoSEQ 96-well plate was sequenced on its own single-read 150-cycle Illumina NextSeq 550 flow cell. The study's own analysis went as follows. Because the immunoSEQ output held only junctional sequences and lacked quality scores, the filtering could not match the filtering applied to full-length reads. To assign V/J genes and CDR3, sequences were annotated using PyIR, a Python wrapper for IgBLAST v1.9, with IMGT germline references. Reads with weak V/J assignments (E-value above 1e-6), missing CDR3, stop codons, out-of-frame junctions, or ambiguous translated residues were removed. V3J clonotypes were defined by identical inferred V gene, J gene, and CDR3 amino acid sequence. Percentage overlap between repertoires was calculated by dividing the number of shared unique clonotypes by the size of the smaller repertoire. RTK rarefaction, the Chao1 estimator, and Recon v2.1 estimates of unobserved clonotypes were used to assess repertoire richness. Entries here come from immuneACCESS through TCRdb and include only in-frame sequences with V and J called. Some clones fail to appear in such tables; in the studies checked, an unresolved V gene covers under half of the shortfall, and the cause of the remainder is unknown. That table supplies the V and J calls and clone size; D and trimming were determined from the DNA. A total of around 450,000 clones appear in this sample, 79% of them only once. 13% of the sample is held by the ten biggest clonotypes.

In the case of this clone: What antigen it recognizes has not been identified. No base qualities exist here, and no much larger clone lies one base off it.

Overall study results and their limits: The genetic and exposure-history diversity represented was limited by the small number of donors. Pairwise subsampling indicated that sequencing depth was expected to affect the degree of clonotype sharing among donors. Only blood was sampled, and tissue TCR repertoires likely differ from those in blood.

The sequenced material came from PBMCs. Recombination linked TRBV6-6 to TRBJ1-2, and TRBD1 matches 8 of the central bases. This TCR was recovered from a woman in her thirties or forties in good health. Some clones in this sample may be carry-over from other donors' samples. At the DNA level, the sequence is TGTGCCAGCAGTACGGGGACAGGCCCCTACACCTTC. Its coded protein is CASSTGTGPYTF.